Listed here is a single T cell receptor (beta chain). What it recognizes is unknown. Germline is not matched at one junction end, which may reflect a read error. From germline, CDR1 is PRHDT and CDR2 FYEKMQ (reference sequence). This CDR3 is built from 15 residues. Bulk TCR libraries used previously described methods and listed TCR primers. TCRdb ran MiXCR on the PCR reads and lists one entry per CDR3 protein. Of about 640,000 distinct CDR3 sequences in the sample, just under 20% were seen once. The data were taken from a study of molecular identifiers for immune sequencing clone quantification. Whole-study findings and limits: Spiked Jurkat TCR RNA equivalent to one cell was reportedly detectable in about a million naive cells.

When naive CD8 T cells were sorted, they were gated as CD8+CD4-CCR7+CD45RA+. This receptor was identified in a human donor in good health. Some libraries in this study had Jurkat cell RNA spiked in. The sequenced sample consisted of naive CD8+ T cells from blood, with Jurkat cell RNA spiked in. The subset here: FACS-sorted CD8+CD4-CCR7+CD45RA+ naive T cells. The chain is built from TRBV13 and TRBJ1-3; D may be TRBD1 (5 bases). The CDR3 region is CASSLRGLSGNTVYF. The CDR3 bases are TGTGCCAGCAGCTTAAGGGGTCTATCTGGAAACACCGTATATTTT. Complete variable domain (other parts from reference TRBV13 and TRBJ1-3): AAGVIQSPRHLIKEKRETATLKCYPIPRHDTVYWYQQGPGQDPQFLISFYEKMQSDKGSIPDRFSAQQFSDYHSELNMSSLELGDSALYFCASSLRGLSGNTVYFGEGSWLTVV.